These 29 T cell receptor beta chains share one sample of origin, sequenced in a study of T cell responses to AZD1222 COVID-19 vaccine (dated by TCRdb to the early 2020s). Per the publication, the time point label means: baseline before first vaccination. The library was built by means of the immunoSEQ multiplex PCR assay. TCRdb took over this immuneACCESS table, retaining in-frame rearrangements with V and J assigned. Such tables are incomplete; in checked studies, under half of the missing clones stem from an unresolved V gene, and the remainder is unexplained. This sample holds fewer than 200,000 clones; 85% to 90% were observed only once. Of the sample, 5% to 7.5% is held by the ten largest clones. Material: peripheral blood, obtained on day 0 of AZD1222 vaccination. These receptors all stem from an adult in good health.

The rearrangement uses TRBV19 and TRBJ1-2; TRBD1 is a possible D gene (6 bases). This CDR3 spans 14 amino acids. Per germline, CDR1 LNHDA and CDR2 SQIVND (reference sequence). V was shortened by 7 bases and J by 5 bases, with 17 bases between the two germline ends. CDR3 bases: TGTGCCAGTATCGCCCCCGGGGGGCGGTATGGCTACACCTTC. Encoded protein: CASIAPGGRYGYTF.

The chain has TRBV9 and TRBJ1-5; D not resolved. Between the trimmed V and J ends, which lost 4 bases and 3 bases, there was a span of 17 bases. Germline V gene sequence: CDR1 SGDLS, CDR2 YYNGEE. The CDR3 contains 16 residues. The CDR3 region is CASSPPRRPINQPQHF. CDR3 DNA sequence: TGTGCCAGCAGCCCTCCCCGCAGGCCGATCAATCAGCCCCAGCATTTT.

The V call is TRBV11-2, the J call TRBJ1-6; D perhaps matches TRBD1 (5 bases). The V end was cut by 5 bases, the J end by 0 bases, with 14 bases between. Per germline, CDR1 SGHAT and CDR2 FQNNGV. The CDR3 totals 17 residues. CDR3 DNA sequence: TGTGCCAGCAGCGGAACAGGCGTCAGCTCCTATAATTCACCCCTCCACTTT. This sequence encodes CASSGTGVSSYNSPLHF.

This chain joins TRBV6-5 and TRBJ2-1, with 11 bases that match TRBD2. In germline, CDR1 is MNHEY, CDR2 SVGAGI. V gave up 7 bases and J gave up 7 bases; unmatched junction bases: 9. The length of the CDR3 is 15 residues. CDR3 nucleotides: TGTGCCAGCATTCCTAGCGGGAGGAAGAGGAATGAGCAGTTCTTC. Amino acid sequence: CASIPSGRKRNEQFF.

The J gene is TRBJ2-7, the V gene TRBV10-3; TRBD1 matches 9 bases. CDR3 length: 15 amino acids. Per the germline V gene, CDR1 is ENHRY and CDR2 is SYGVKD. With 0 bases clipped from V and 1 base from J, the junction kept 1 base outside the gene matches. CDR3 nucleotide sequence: TGTGCCATCAGTGAGTCCGGGACAGGGTCCTACGAGCAGTACTTC. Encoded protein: CAISESGTGSYEQYF.

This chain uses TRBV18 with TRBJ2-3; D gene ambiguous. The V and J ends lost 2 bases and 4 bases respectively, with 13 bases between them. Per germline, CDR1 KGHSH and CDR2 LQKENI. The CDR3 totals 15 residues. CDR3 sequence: CASSPTGPVPDTQYF. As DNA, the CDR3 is TGTGCCAGCTCACCAACGGGCCCCGTTCCAGATACGCAGTATTTT.

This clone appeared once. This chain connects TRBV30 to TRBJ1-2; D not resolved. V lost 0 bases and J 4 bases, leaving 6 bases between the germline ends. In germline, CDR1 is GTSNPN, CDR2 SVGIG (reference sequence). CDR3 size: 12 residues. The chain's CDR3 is CAWSVSIYGYTF. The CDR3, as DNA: TGTGCCTGGAGTGTGTCTATCTATGGCTACACCTTC.

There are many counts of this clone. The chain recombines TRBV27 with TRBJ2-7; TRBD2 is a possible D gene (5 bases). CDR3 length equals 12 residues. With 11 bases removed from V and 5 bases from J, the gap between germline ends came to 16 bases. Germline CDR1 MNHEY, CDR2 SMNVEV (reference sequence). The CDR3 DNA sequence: TGTGCCTCCTGGAGGTGGGGAAACGAGCAGTACTTC. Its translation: CASWRWGNEQYF.

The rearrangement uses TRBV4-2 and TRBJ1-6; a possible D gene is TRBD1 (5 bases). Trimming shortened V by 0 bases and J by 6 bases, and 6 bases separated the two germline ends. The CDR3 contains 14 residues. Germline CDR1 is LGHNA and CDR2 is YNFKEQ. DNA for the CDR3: TGTGCCAGCAGCCAAGAACAGGTTAATTCACCCCTCCACTTT. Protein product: CASSQEQVNSPLHF.

CDR3 loop: CASSFSRGSHQPQHF. The CDR3 DNA reads TGTGCCAGCAGTTTTTCTAGGGGCTCACATCAGCCCCAGCATTTT. The J gene is TRBJ1-5, the V gene TRBV28; possible D gene TRBD1, 5 bases. The germline V and J ends were trimmed by 3 bases and 5 bases, with 14 bases remaining between them. The CDR3 covers 15 residues. In germline, CDR1 is MDHEN, CDR2 SYDVKM.

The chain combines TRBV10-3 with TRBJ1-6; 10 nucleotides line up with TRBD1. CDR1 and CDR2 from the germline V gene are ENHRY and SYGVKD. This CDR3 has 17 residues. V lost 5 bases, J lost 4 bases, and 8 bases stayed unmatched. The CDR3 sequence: CAISTAPGQGYNSPLHF. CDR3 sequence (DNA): TGTGCCATCAGTACTGCGCCGGGACAGGGGTATAATTCACCCCTCCACTTT.

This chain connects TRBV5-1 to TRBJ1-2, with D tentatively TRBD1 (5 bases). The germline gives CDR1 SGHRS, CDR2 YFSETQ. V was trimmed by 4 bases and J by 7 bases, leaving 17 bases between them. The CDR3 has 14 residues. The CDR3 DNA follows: TGCGCCAGCAGCCAAACGACCAGGGCGGGTGGCTACACCTTC. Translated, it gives CASSQTTRAGGYTF. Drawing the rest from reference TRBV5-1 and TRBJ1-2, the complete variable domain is KAGVTQTPRYLIKTRGQQVTLSCSPISGHRSVSWYQQTPGQGLQFLFEYFSETQRNKGNFPGRFSGRQFSNSRSEMNVSTLELGDSALYLCASSQTTRAGGYTFGSGTRLTVV.

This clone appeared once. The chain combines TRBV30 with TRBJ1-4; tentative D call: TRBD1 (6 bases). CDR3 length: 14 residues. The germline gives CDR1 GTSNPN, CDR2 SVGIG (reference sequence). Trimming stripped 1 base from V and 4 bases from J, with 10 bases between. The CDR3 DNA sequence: TGTGCCTGGAGTGCACAGGGCCTTAATGAAAAACTGTTTTTT. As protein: CAWSAQGLNEKLFF.

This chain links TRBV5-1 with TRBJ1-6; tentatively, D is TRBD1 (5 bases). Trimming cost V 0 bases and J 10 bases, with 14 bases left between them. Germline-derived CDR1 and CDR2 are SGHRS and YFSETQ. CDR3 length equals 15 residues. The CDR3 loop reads CASSLAGQGYSPLHF. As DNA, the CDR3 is TGCGCCAGCAGCTTGGCGGGCCAGGGCTACTCACCCCTCCACTTT. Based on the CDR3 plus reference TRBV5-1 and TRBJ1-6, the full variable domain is KAGVTQTPRYLIKTRGQQVTLSCSPISGHRSVSWYQQTPGQGLQFLFEYFSETQRNKGNFPGRFSGRQFSNSRSEMNVSTLELGDSALYLCASSLAGQGYSPLHFGNGTRLTVT.

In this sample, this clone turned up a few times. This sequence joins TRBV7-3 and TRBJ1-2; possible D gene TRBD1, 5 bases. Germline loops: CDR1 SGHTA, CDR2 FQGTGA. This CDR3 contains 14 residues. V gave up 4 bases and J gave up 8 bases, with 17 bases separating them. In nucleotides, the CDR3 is TGTGCCAGCAGCTGGGGCCTCGGGTATGGAGGCTACACCTTC. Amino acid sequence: CASSWGLGYGGYTF.

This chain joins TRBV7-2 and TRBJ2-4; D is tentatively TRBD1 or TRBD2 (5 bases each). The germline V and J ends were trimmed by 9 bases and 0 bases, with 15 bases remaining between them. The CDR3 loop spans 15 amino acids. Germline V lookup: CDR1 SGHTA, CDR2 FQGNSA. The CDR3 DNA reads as TGTGCCAGTAATGGACCCGGGACAGCCAAAAACATTCAGTACTTC. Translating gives CASNGPGTAKNIQYF.

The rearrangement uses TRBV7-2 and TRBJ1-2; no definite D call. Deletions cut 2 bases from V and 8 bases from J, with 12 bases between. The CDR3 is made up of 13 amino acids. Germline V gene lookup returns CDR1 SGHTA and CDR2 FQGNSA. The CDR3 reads CASSLFSGRGYTF. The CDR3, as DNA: TGTGCCAGCAGCTTATTTTCTGGGCGAGGCTACACCTTC.

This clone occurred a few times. The CDR3 loop reads CASSPPSSGGSYEQYF. CDR3 sequence (DNA): TGTGCCAGCAGCCCCCCCTCTAGCGGGGGTTCCTACGAGCAGTACTTC. This chain joins TRBV7-9 and TRBJ2-7; 10 nucleotides agree with TRBD2. The V and J ends lost 5 bases and 1 base, in that order; junction bases with no gene match: 8. The CDR3 covers 16 residues. From germline, CDR1 is SEHNR and CDR2 FQNEAQ (reference sequence). The full variable domain, its missing parts supplied by reference TRBV7-9 and TRBJ2-7, is DTGVSQNPRHKITKRGQNVTFRCDPISEHNRLYWYRQTLGQGPEFLTYFQNEAQLEKSRLLSDRFSAERPKGSFSTLEIQRTEQGDSAMYLCASSPPSSGGSYEQYFGPGTRLTVT.

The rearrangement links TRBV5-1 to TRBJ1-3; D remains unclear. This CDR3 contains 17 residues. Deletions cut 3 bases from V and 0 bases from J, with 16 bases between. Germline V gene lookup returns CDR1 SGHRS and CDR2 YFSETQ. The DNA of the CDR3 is TGCGCCAGCAGCTCCCTGTCTGCAGCAACCTCTGGAAACACCATATATTTT. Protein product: CASSSLSAATSGNTIYF.

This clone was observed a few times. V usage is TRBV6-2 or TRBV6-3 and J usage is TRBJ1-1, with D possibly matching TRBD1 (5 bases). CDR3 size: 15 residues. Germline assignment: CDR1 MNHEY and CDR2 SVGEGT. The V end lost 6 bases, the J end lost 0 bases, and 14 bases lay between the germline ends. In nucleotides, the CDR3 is TGTGCCAGCAGCGCGATGAGGGGCCTGAACACTGAAGCTTTCTTT. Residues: CASSAMRGLNTEAFF.

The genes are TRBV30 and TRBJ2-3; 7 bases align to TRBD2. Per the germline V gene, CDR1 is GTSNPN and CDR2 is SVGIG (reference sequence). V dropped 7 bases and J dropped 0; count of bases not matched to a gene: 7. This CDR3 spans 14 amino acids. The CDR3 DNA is TGTGCCTCGAGCGGGGCGACTAGCACAGATACGCAGTATTTT. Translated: CASSGATSTDTQYF. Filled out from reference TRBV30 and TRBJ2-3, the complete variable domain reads SQTIHQWPATLVQPVGSPLSLECTVEGTSNPNLYWYRQAAGRGLQLLFYSVGIGQISSEVPQNLSASRPQDRQFILSSKKLLLSDSGFYLCASSGATSTDTQYFGPGTRLTVL.

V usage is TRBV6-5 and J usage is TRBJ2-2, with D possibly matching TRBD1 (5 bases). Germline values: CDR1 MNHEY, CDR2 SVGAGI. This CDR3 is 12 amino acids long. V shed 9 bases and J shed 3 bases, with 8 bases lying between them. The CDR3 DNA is TGTGCCAGTTCCAGGGACACCGGGGAGCTGTTTTTT. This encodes CASSRDTGELFF.

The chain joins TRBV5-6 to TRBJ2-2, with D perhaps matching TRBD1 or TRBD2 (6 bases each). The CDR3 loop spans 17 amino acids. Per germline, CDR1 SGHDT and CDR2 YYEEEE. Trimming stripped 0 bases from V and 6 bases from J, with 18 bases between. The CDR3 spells CASSLVMGGKGAGELFF. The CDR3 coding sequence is TGTGCCAGCAGCTTGGTTATGGGGGGCAAGGGAGCCGGGGAGCTGTTTTTT.

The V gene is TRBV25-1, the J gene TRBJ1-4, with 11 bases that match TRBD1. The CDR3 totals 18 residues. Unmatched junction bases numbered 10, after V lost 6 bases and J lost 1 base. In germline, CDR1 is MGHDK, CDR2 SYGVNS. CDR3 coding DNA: TGTGCCAGCAGGGGAGGGGGACAGGGGGTAGGAACTAATGAAAAACTGTTTTTT. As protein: CASRGGGQGVGTNEKLFF.

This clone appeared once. The CDR3 nucleotides are TGTGCCAGCAGCTTGGCTTACAGGGGGTTCCCTGGGGATGAAAAACTGTTTTTT. It specifies CASSLAYRGFPGDEKLFF. The chain joins TRBV5-6 to TRBJ1-4; 8 bases are a match to TRBD1. V lost 0 bases to trimming and J lost 6 bases; unmatched junction nucleotides: 13. The length of the CDR3 is 18 residues. Per the germline V gene, CDR1 is SGHDT and CDR2 is YYEEEE.

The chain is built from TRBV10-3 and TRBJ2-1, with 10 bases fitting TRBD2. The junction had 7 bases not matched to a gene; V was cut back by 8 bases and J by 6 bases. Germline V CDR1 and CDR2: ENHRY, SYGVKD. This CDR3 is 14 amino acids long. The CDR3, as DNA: TGTGCCATCCGAACGGGACTAGCGTCCAATGAGCAGTTCTTC. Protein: CAIRTGLASNEQFF.

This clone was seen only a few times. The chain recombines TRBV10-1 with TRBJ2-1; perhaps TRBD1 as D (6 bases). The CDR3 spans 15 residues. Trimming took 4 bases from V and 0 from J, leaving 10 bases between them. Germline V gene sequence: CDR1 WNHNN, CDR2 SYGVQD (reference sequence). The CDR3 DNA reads TGCGCCAGCAGTGGAGGACAGAACTCCTACAATGAGCAGTTCTTC. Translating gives CASSGGQNSYNEQFF.

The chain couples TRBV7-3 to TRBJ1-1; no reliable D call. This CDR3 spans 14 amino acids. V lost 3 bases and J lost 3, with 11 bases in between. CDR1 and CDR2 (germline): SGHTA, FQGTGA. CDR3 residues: CASSFGTADTEAFF. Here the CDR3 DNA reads TGTGCCAGCAGCTTTGGTACTGCGGACACTGAAGCTTTCTTT.

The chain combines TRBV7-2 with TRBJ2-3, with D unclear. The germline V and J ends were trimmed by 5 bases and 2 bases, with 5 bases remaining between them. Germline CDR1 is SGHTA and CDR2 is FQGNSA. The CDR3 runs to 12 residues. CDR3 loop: CASSINTDTQYF. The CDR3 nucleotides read TGTGCCAGCAGCATTAACACAGATACGCAGTATTTT.